These T cell receptor beta chains were read from a single sample in a study of blood T cell repertoires in COVID-19. Sequencing used immunoSEQ multiplex PCR; TCRdb keeps in-frame clones, though not all of them. Of a few hundred thousand clones in the sample, more than 85% were seen once. Sequenced input: PBMCs or T cells enriched from blood (not recorded which). The source of these receptors is a woman in her 30s who had recovered from COVID-19. CDR3s include the opening cysteine and the closing phenylalanine or tryptophan. Fields, in order: D gene, clone size, J gene, CDR3 length, V gene, CDR3 DNA, CDR3 protein. A D gene is named only where the DNA matches it firmly. Part of the rows lack a size; the others show once, few, many or a class for expanded clones.

>TRBD1|.|TRBJ1-4|15|TRBV6-5
TGTGCCAGCAGTTCCCCGACAGGGGGAAGTGAAAAACTGTTTTTT
CASSSPTGGSEKLFF
>.|.|TRBJ1-2|14|TRBV7-8
TGTGCCAGCAGCTTAGGCATAGCTAACTATGGCTACACCTTC
CASSLGIANYGYTF
>.|.|TRBJ1-1|13|TRBV12-3/TRBV12-4
TGTGCCAGCAGTATGACAGGGAACACTGAAGCTTTCTTT
CASSMTGNTEAFF
>TRBD1|.|TRBJ1-1|13|TRBV27
TGTGCCAGCAGTTACCTCGCGACAGGGCAAGCTTTCTTT
CASSYLATGQAFF
>TRBD1|.|TRBJ1-2|17|TRBV7-2
TGTGCCAGCAGCTTACCAACGACAGGGAGGCAAAACTATGGCTACACCTTC
CASSLPTTGRQNYGYTF
>TRBD2|.|TRBJ2-2|17|TRBV5-1
TGCGCCAGCAGCTTGGTTAGCGGGGGGACGAACACCGGGGAGCTGTTTTTT
CASSLVSGGTNTGELFF
>TRBD2|once|TRBJ2-5|15|TRBV28
TGTGCCAGCAGGGCCCGGGGGGTACCCCCAGAGACCCAGTACTTC
CASRARGVPPETQYF
>TRBD1|.|TRBJ2-6|19|TRBV5-1
TGCGCCAGCAGCTGGGGTCCGACAGGGGGTTTCTCTGGGGCCAACGTCCTGACTTTC
CASSWGPTGGFSGANVLTF
>TRBD1|.|TRBJ1-2|14|TRBV28
TGTGCCAGCAGTTTAAGTCAGGGGGGAGATGGCTACACCTTC
CASSLSQGGDGYTF
>TRBD1|once|TRBJ1-2|15|TRBV6-1
TGTGCCAGCAGTGAGGGGGACAGCCCCTTCTATGGCTACACCTTC
CASSEGDSPFYGYTF
>TRBD1|once|TRBJ2-5|12|TRBV7-8
TGTGCCACAGGACAGGGGGAGGAGACCCAGTACTTC
CATGQGEETQYF
>TRBD2|.|TRBJ2-3|19|TRBV27
TGTGCCAGCAGTTTATGGGGGGCTAGCGGGGGTCTTATCACAGATACGCAGTATTTT
CASSLWGASGGLITDTQYF
>.|.|TRBJ1-5|14|TRBV9
TGTGCCAGCAGCGGTCAGGGGAAAGATCAGCCCCAGCATTTT
CASSGQGKDQPQHF
>TRBD1|.|TRBJ1-1|17|TRBV30
TGTGCCTGGGATCGGGGACAGGGGCAAGTTTTGTACACTGAAGCTTTCTTT
CAWDRGQGQVLYTEAFF
>TRBD1|.|TRBJ1-6|16|TRBV10-3
TGTGCCATCAGTGAGTCGGCGACAGGGGCCGGGTCACCCCTCCACTTT
CAISESATGAGSPLHF
>.|.|TRBJ2-1|12|TRBV5-6
TGTGCCAGCAGCCGGGGAGCAGATGAGCAGTTCTTC
CASSRGADEQFF
>.|.|TRBJ2-5|15|TRBV5-1
TGCGCCACCAGGCGGCGGGCCACCCCGGGAGAGACCCAGTACTTC
CATRRRATPGETQYF
>.|.|TRBJ1-2|12|TRBV11-2
TGTGCCAGCAGCGATGGGACTTATGGCTACACCTTC
CASSDGTYGYTF
>TRBD2|once|TRBJ2-5|15|TRBV19
TGTGCCAGTAGTCCAAAGACTAGCGGGGGGGAGACCCAGTACTTC
CASSPKTSGGETQYF
>.|.|TRBJ2-7|14|TRBV27
TGTGCCAGCAGTTGGGGGGTTAGCTCCTACGAGCAGTACTTC
CASSWGVSSYEQYF
>.|.|TRBJ2-2|12|TRBV3-1/TRBV3-2
TGTGCCAGCAGCCTTGAGGACGGGGAGCTGTTTTTT
CASSLEDGELFF
>TRBD1|.|TRBJ2-7|14|TRBV18
TGTGCCAGCTCACCAGACAGGGGTATCTCCGAGCAGTACTTC
CASSPDRGISEQYF
>TRBD1|.|TRBJ1-5|12|TRBV5-6
TGTGCCAGCAGCACAGGGGTTCAGCCCCAGCATTTT
CASSTGVQPQHF
>TRBD2|.|TRBJ2-2|15|TRBV5-4
TGTGCCAGCAGCTTCGCACGGGGGGTAGGCGGGGAGCTGTTTTTT
CASSFARGVGGELFF
>TRBD1|.|TRBJ2-7|15|TRBV7-9
TGTGCCAGCAGCTCCCCGGGACAGGGGATCGACGAGCAGTACTTC
CASSSPGQGIDEQYF
>TRBD1|.|TRBJ2-7|15|TRBV28
TGTGCCAGCGGATCCAACCGGGACAGGGTGGACGAGCAGTACTTC
CASGSNRDRVDEQYF
>TRBD1|.|TRBJ1-5|20|TRBV28
TGTGCCAGCAGTTTACCCCCCGGGACAGGGGGCACCACTAGCAATCAGCCCCAGCATTTT
CASSLPPGTGGTTSNQPQHF
>.|.|TRBJ1-4|14|TRBV28
TGTGCCAGCAGTTTCCCCTTACAGGGTGCAAAACTGTTTTTT
CASSFPLQGAKLFF
>TRBD2|.|TRBJ2-2|18|TRBV29-1
TGCAGCGTTGAAGGGGGGCGACTAGCGGGGTTGAACACCGGGGAGCTGTTTTTT
CSVEGGRLAGLNTGELFF
>TRBD1|.|TRBJ2-2|17|TRBV5-1
TGCGCCAGCAGCCTGAGACAGGGGGCGTATTTGGCCGGGGAGCTGTTTTTT
CASSLRQGAYLAGELFF
>.|.|TRBJ1-1|13|TRBV5-1
TGCGCCAGCAGCTTGGGACAGGTCACTGAAGCTTTCTTT
CASSLGQVTEAFF
>.|.|TRBJ1-1|13|TRBV6-4
TGTGCCAGCAGTGAGCAGGGTCCCACTGAAGCTTTCTTT
CASSEQGPTEAFF
>TRBD1|.|TRBJ1-6|15|TRBV27
TGTGCCAGCAGTCTACGGGACAGAAATAATTCACCCCTCCACTTT
CASSLRDRNNSPLHF